These 17 T cell receptor beta chains were all obtained from the same sample, sequenced in a study of T cell repertoires in cytomegalovirus infection. TCRdb reprocessed the reads with MiXCR, giving one entry per CDR3 protein. The sample holds 450,000 to 600,000 distinct CDR3 sequences, approximately 10% seen once. Sequencing was done on a sample of PBMCs. The origin of the receptors is a human donor in good health (CMV status not recorded). Some clones in this sample may be carry-over from other donors' samples.

This clonotype was detected many times. The V gene is TRBV4-1, the J gene TRBJ1-2; D may be TRBD1 (6 bases). The germline V gene has CDR1 MGHRA and CDR2 YSYEKL. V lost 1 base, J lost 4 bases, and 25 bases lay in between. This CDR3 has 19 amino acids. CDR3 sequence (DNA): TGCGCCAGCAGCCAAGTTACGACAAGGACAGCTTCCTCCATCTATGGCTACACCTTC. Protein product: CASSQVTTRTASSIYGYTF.

This clonotype was observed at least ten times. The chain is built from TRBV12-3 or TRBV12-4 and TRBJ1-1; the D is unclear. This CDR3 is 12 amino acids long. Between the trimmed V and J ends, which lost 5 bases and 10 bases, there was a span of 14 bases. In DNA form, the CDR3 reads TGTGCCAGCAGTCGCAAACAGAATGGAGCTTTCTTT. Protein: CASSRKQNGAFF.

This clonotype was seen ten or more times. This chain uses TRBV7-2 with TRBJ2-7; D may be TRBD1 or TRBD2 (5 bases each). The CDR3 sequence is 16 residues long. CDR1 SGHTA and CDR2 FQGNSA come from the germline V gene. Trimming cost V 5 bases and J 5 bases, with 22 bases left between them. CDR3 sequence reads: CASSPAGQPGFHEQYF. In DNA form, the CDR3 reads TGTGCCAGCAGCCCCGCAGGGCAGCCGGGATTTCACGAGCAGTACTTC.

This clonotype was found a few times. This rearrangement joins TRBV29-1 to TRBJ2-5; D not certain. This CDR3 comprises 10 residues. V was shortened by 4 bases and J by 3 bases, with 3 bases between the two germline ends. Germline V gene data show CDR1 as SQVTM and CDR2 as ANQGSEA. The CDR3 DNA is TGCAGCGTTGCCGAAGAGACCCAGTACTTC. Amino acid sequence: CSVAEETQYF.

This clonotype was recorded at least ten times. V is TRBV6-4 and J is TRBJ2-1; the match to TRBD1 covers 9 bases. Germline values: CDR1 MRHNA, CDR2 SNTAGT. V was clipped by 5 bases and J by 5 bases; unmatched bases: 4. This CDR3 has 14 amino acids. CDR3 nucleotide sequence: TGTGCCAGCAGTCGGGACAGGGTTAACAATGAGCAGTTCTTC. Its translation is CASSRDRVNNEQFF.

This clonotype was counted ten times or more. This rearrangement joins TRBV7-2 to TRBJ2-7; 8 bases are shared with TRBD2. The J segment lost 0 bases and the V segment lost 4 bases, leaving 5 bases of the junction unmatched. The germline V gene has CDR1 SGHTA and CDR2 FQGNSA. This CDR3 is built from 15 residues. The CDR3 DNA reads as TGTGCCAGCAGCTCAGGAGCGGGAGTCTCCTACGAGCAGTACTTC. Its protein product is CASSSGAGVSYEQYF. The entire variable domain, with the rest obtained from reference TRBV7-2 and TRBJ2-7, is as follows: GAGVSQSPSNKVTEKGKDVELRCDPISGHTALYWYRQSLGQGLEFLIYFQGNSAPDKSGLPSDRFSAERTGGSVSTLTIQRTQQEDSAVYLCASSSGAGVSYEQYFGPGTRLTVT.

In its sample, this clonotype was seen many times. The genes are TRBV28 and TRBJ1-1; D unclear. The CDR3 is made up of 15 amino acids. Germline V gene data show CDR1 as MDHEN and CDR2 as SYDVKM. Trimming took off 3 bases at V and 4 bases at J, with 15 bases between the two ends. The CDR3 loop is CASSFLMGSGTEAFF. For the CDR3, the DNA is TGTGCCAGCAGTTTTCTCATGGGAAGTGGCACTGAAGCTTTCTTT.

This clonotype was observed many times. The rearrangement joins TRBV14 to TRBJ2-5; possible D gene TRBD2, 5 bases. In germline, CDR1 is SGHDN, CDR2 FVKESK. The CDR3 length is 17 residues. V was trimmed by 6 bases and J by 1 base, leaving 21 bases between them. CDR3 sequence reads: CASSLLLRTFAQETQYF. Here the CDR3 DNA reads TGTGCCAGCAGTCTACTTCTCCGGACTTTCGCCCAAGAGACCCAGTACTTC.

A remark on this clonotype: A much larger clone lies a single base off, so this may be a read error. Here the CDR3 omits its conserved ending phenylalanine or tryptophan, so a read error is the likely source. The chain recombines TRBV12-3 or TRBV12-4 with TRBJ1-2; 10 nucleotides agree with TRBD1. The CDR3 is 15 residues long. The ends lost 0 bases at V and 7 bases at J; junction bases unmatched: 5. The CDR3 spells CASSLAGDRGSGYTY. The CDR3 DNA is TGTGCCAGCAGTTTAGCCGGGGACAGGGGAAGTGGCTACACCTAC.

This clonotype was counted ten times or more. This chain connects TRBV5-4 to TRBJ2-1; the D is unclear. CDR1 is SGHNT and CDR2 is YYREEE in the germline V gene (reference sequence). V was trimmed by 4 bases and J by 7 bases, leaving 15 bases between them. There are 14 residues in the CDR3. The CDR3 sequence: CASSKDLRKNEQFF. Written as DNA, the CDR3 is TGTGCCAGCAGCAAGGACCTGAGGAAGAATGAGCAGTTCTTC.

This chain connects TRBV20-1 to TRBJ2-1; D remains unclear. This CDR3 contains 13 residues. V was clipped by 6 bases and J by 9 bases, with 18 bases between them. The V gene's germline CDR1 is DFQATT and CDR2 SNEGSKA (reference sequence). CDR3 in amino acids: CSARLPLSGEQFF. In DNA, the CDR3 is TGCAGTGCCCGCCTGCCCTTATCTGGTGAGCAGTTCTTC.

The sample holds a few counts of this clonotype. The genes are TRBV3-1 and TRBJ2-7; 11 nucleotides match TRBD1. Trimming removed 3 bases from V and 2 bases from J; junction bases left unmatched: 3. There are 15 residues in the CDR3. In germline, CDR1 is LGHDT, CDR2 YNNKEL (reference sequence). This chain's CDR3 is CASSQGTGGPYEQYF. CDR3 DNA sequence: TGTGCCAGCAGCCAGGGGACAGGGGGACCCTACGAGCAGTACTTC.

The chain carries TRBV29-1 and TRBJ1-2; 8 bases align to TRBD1. Trimming cost V 2 bases and J 8 bases; bases outside gene matches: 7. Germline V lookup: CDR1 SQVTM, CDR2 ANQGSEA. The CDR3 runs 13 residues. The CDR3 sequence: CSVELDRAEGYTF. CDR3 DNA sequence: TGCAGCGTTGAACTGGACAGGGCCGAAGGCTACACCTTC.

With regard to this clonotype: This sequence may be a read error, since a much larger clone differs from it by one base. The V and J genes are TRBV18 and TRBJ1-6, with 7 bases lining up with TRBD1. Germline V gene lookup returns CDR1 KGHSH and CDR2 LQKENI. The CDR3 is 13 amino acids. CDR3: CVSSPDRNSPLHF. In nucleotides, the CDR3 is TGTGTCAGCTCACCGGACAGGAATTCACCCCTCCACTTT. Complete variable domain (other parts from reference TRBV18 and TRBJ1-6): NAGVMQNPRHLVRRRGQEARLRCSPMKGHSHVYWYRQLPEEGLKFMVYLQKENIIDESGMPKERFSAEFPKEGPSILRIQQVVRGDSAAYFCVSSPDRNSPLHFGNGTRLTVT.

The J gene is TRBJ2-1, the V gene TRBV5-1, with TRBD2 identical over 9 bases. V dropped 0 bases and J dropped 3; count of bases not matched to a gene: 4. Germline V gene data show CDR1 as SGHRS and CDR2 as YFSETQ. The CDR3 spans 16 residues. The CDR3 DNA reads TGCGCCAGCAGCTTGGGGTCTAGCGGGGACTACAATGAGCAGTTCTTC. Protein sequence: CASSLGSSGDYNEQFF.

This clonotype was counted a few times. V and J are TRBV3-1 and TRBJ2-5; TRBD2 is a possible D gene (5 bases). The CDR3 extends over 16 amino acids. Deletions cut 2 bases from V and 4 bases from J, with 17 bases between. CDR1 is LGHDT, CDR2 YNNKEL, per germline (reference sequence). CDR3 sequence (DNA): TGTGCCAGCAGCCAAAGGGTGGCGGGCCCCAGAGAGACCCAGTACTTC. Protein sequence: CASSQRVAGPRETQYF.

For this clonotype: With a much larger clone just one base away, this may be a read error. J is TRBJ2-3 and V is TRBV5-1; D unclear. CDR1 is SGHRS, CDR2 YFSETQ, per germline. V lost 7 bases, J lost 2 bases, and 11 bases lay in between. The CDR3 extends over 13 amino acids. The CDR3 DNA reads as TGCGCCAGCGGTAGCATGAACACAGATACGCAGTATTTT. It encodes CASGSMNTDTQYF.